This T cell receptor (beta chain) appears in the sequencing data of a study of breast tumors, draining lymph nodes, adjacent tissues. Study outcomes and limitations: Tumor repertoires ranked between lymph nodes and nontumor tissue in diversity, with V and J gene preferences.

The V gene lost 1 base and the J gene lost 7 bases, with 4 bases spanning the gap. In germline, CDR1 is KGHSH, CDR2 LQKENI. The CDR3 has 12 amino acids. TCRdb re-called the multiplex PCR reads with MiXCR, one entry per CDR3 protein. The sample holds about 180,000 distinct CDR3 sequences, approximately 33% seen once. Breast cancer patients provided tissue from their axillary draining lymph nodes. This clonotype was recorded many times. No antigen is known for it. Sequencing was performed on axillary lymph node tissue. This TCR was recovered from a female donor with breast cancer. Some clones in this sample may be carry-over from other donors' samples. J is TRBJ1-4 and V is TRBV18; D gene ambiguous. CDR3 loop: CASSPRSEKLFF. CDR3 coding DNA: TGTGCCAGCTCACCACGGAGTGAAAAACTGTTTTTT.